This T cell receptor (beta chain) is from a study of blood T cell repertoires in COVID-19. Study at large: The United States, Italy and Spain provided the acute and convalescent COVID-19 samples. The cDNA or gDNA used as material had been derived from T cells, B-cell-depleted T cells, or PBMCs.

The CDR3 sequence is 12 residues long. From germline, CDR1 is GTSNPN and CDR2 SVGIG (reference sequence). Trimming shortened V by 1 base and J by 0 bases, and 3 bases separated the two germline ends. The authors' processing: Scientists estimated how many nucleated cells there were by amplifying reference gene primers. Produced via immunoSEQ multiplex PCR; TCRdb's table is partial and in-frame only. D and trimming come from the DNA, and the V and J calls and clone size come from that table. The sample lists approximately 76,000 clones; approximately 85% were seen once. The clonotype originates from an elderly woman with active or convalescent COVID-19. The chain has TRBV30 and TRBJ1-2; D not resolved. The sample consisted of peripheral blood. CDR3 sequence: CAWSATNYGYTF. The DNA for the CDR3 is TGTGCCTGGAGTGCTACTAACTATGGCTACACCTTC.